Sequencing of this TCR beta chain was carried out in a study of T cell responses to AZD1222 COVID-19 vaccine. Study-level results: Donors skewed white British and female; clonal diversity was possibly underestimated. Spike as a whole was targeted by vaccine-associated CD4 TCRs, dominant at 160-218 and 743-854.

The germline V gene encodes CDR1 LNHDA and CDR2 SQIVND (reference sequence). The junction had 11 bases not matched to a gene; V was cut back by 5 bases and J by 5 bases. The length of the CDR3 is 16 residues. As for this clone: Its antigen is unidentified.

The assay was immunoSEQ multiplex PCR, and TCRdb's table has in-frame clones only and misses some. The sample holds some 130,000 clones, about 92% seen once. This specimen was peripheral blood, taken on day 0 of AZD1222 vaccination. The rearrangement joins TRBV19 to TRBJ1-5; TRBD1 agrees at 8 bases. This clonotype was sampled from an adult in good health. CDR3 sequence reads: CASSHERQGPHQPQHF. The CDR3 DNA is TGTGCCAGTAGTCATGAGAGACAGGGGCCCCATCAGCCCCAGCATTTT.